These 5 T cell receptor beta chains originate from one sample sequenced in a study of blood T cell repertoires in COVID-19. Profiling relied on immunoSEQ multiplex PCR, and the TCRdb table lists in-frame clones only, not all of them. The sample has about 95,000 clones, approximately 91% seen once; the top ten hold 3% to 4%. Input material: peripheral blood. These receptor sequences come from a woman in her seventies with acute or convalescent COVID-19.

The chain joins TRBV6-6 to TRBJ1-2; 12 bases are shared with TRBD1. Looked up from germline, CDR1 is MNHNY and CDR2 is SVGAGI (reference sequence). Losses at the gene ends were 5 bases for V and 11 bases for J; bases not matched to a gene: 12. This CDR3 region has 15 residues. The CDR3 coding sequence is TGTGCCAGCAGTCTCCGAGAGGGACAGGGGGCTGATTACACCTTC. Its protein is CASSLREGQGADYTF.

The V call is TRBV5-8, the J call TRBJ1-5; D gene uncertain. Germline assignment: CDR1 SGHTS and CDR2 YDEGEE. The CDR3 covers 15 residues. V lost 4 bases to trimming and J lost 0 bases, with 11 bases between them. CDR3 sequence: CASSLGRLSNQPQHF. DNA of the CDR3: TGTGCCAGCAGCCTCGGTAGACTTAGCAATCAGCCCCAGCATTTT.

The CDR3 coding sequence is TGTGCCAGCAGCGACTTGCTAAATTCACCCCTCCACTTT. This codes for CASSDLLNSPLHF. The chain links TRBV25-1 to TRBJ1-6; D remains unclear. Trimming cost V 6 bases and J 7 bases, with 10 bases left between them. The CDR3 length is 13 residues. Germline CDR1 is MGHDK and CDR2 is SYGVNS.

CDR3 nucleotides: TGTGCCAGCAGCATAACAGGGAGCACTGAAGCTTTCTTT. This translates into CASSITGSTEAFF. The chain carries TRBV28 and TRBJ1-1; possible D gene TRBD1, 6 bases. Per the germline V gene, CDR1 is MDHEN and CDR2 is SYDVKM. CDR3 length: 13 residues. Deletions cut 6 bases from V and 4 bases from J, with 12 bases between.

CDR3: CASSRGEGYTF. DNA of the CDR3: TGTGCCAGCAGTCGGGGCGAGGGCTACACCTTC. The V call is TRBV6-6, the J call TRBJ1-2; D may be TRBD1 (5 bases). The CDR3 runs 11 residues. Germline V lookup: CDR1 MNHNY, CDR2 SVGAGI (reference sequence). V shed 5 bases and J shed 8 bases, with 9 bases lying between them.